The source of this TCR beta chain is a study of PD-L1 blockade in urothelial cancer. Trimming left V 0 bases short and J 1 base short, with 5 bases between. The germline CDR1 and CDR2 sequences are MNHNY and SVGAGI (reference sequence). The CDR3 runs to 14 residues. Sequencing used immunoSEQ multiplex PCR; TCRdb keeps in-frame clones, though not all of them. The sample has more than 95,000 clones, about 83% seen once. Time point denoted: peripheral blood 6 weeks after treatment start. The chain combines TRBV6-6 with TRBJ2-3; possibly TRBD2 for D (5 bases). The receptor comes from a man in his forties or fifties with urothelial cancer. The specimen was PBMCs, collected around atezolizumab (anti-PD-L1) treatment. CDR3 region: CASSYSGGTDTQYF. The CDR3 DNA follows: TGTGCCAGCAGTTACTCCGGGGGCACAGATACGCAGTATTTT.